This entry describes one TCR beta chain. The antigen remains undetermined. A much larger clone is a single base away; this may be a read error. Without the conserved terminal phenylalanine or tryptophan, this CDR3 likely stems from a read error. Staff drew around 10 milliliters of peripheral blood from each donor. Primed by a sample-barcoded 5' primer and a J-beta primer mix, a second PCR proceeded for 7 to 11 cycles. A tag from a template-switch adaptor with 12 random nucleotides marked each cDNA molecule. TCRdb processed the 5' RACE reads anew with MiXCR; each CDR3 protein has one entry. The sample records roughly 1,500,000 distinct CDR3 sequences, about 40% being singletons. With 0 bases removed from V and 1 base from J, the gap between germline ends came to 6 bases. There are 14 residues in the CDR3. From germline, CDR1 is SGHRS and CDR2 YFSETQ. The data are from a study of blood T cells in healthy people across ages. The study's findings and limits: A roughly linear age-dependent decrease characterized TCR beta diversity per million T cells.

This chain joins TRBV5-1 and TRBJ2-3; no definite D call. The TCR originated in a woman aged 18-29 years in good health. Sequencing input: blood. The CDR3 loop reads CASSLDTGTDTQYS. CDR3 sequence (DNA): TGCGCCAGCAGCTTGGACACAGGCACAGATACGCAGTATTCT.